This T cell receptor beta chain was identified during a study of blood T cells in healthy people across ages. Points from the study as a whole: Unknown CMV status may confound age-related changes in expanded clones. Total diversity from one million sequenced T cells was likely underestimated.

A second PCR of 7 to 11 cycles used a sample-barcoded 5' primer and a J-beta primer mix. Via MiXCR, TCRdb re-called the 5' RACE reads, giving one row per CDR3 protein. The sample contains approximately 1,100,000 distinct CDR3 sequences, 35% to 55% of which appear only once. A note on this clonotype: Its antigen remains unidentified.

CDR3 length: 12 amino acids. Trimming pared 7 bases from V and 1 base from J, leaving 7 bases between. Germline V gives CDR1 SQVTM, CDR2 ANQGSEA. In terms of origin and age, donors were healthy Caucasian individuals from Russia aged about 6 to 90. Total RNA extracted from each sample amounted to at least 6 micrograms. Sequenced sample: blood. The receptor was isolated from a woman aged 55 to 70 in good health. The chain is built from TRBV29-1 and TRBJ2-2, with D unclear. CDR3 region: CSANRNTGELFF. The CDR3 DNA reads as TGCAGCGCTAACAGGAACACCGGGGAGCTGTTTTTT.